The rows below give T cell receptor beta chains drawn from one sample of a study of post-analysis software for immune sequencing data. TCRdb re-called the PCR reads with MiXCR, one entry per CDR3 protein. The sample includes almost 700,000 distinct CDR3 sequences, 59% of them seen just once. The material sequenced was blood. These receptors all come from a girl aged 2-10 years with multiple sclerosis. The CDR3 runs from the conserved cysteine through the conserved F or W. The D gene is left open where the match is weak. Clone size is stated in some rows and not others, as once, few, many or a class when expanded.

d_gene	v_gene	abundance	j_gene	CDR3nt	CDR3aa
.	TRBV7-8	.	TRBJ2-3	TGTGCCAGCAGCCTCCAGGTCCGGGGGCGCGGCACGCAGTATTTT	CASSLQVRGRGTQYF
TRBD1	TRBV6-6	.	TRBJ2-5	TGTGCCAGCAGTTTTTCCCGGACAGGGGGAGAGACCCAGTACTTC	CASSFSRTGGETQYF
TRBD2	TRBV10-2	.	TRBJ2-1	TGCGCCAGCTACGCGGGGCTAGCGGGGGGGCCTATGGCCTCCGGCAATGAGCAGTTCTTC	CASYAGLAGGPMASGNEQFF
.	TRBV10-3	few	TRBJ2-1	TGTGCCACGAGGACTCTGAACAATGAGCAGTTCTTC	CATRTLNNEQFF
TRBD1	TRBV7-2	.	TRBJ1-1	TGTGCCAGCAGCGGACAGGGGAGTGGGGGCTCCGGGAACACTGAAGCTTTCTTT	CASSGQGSGGSGNTEAFF
.	TRBV19	once	TRBJ2-3	TGTGCCAGTACGGCGGGGGACACTAGCACAGATACGCAGTATTTT	CASTAGDTSTDTQYF
.	TRBV7-9	few	TRBJ2-3	TGTGCCAGCAGCTTAGATGTGCGGGTAACTGGGGCAGATACGCAGTATTTT	CASSLDVRVTGADTQYF
TRBD1	TRBV29-1	.	TRBJ2-5	TGCAGCGTAGGAGCATCCGGGACAGGGGGGGAGACCCAGTACTTC	CSVGASGTGGETQYF
TRBD2	TRBV15	.	TRBJ2-3	TGTGCCACCAGCAGAGATTTCGGACGGGGGGGCCAAGATACGCAGTATTTT	CATSRDFGRGGQDTQYF
TRBD1	TRBV20-1	few	TRBJ1-1	TGCAGTGCCAGGGGACAGACTGGGGACACTGAAGCTTTCTTT	CSARGQTGDTEAFF
TRBD2	TRBV6-2/TRBV6-3	.	TRBJ2-1	TGTGCCAGCAGTCCCGCGGCTAGCGGGGTGAATGAGCAGTTCTTC	CASSPAASGVNEQFF
.	TRBV12-3/TRBV12-4	.	TRBJ2-3	TGTGCCAGCAGTTCGAGCGGGTATGGCACAGATACGCAGTATTTT	CASSSSGYGTDTQYF
.	TRBV5-5	.	TRBJ1-1	TGTGCCAGCAGCTTGGGGGCGGGCGGACCTCACACTGAAGCTTTCTTT	CASSLGAGGPHTEAFF
.	TRBV20-1	.	TRBJ2-1	TGCAGTGCTAGGCCAGACTCCTACAATGAGCAGTTCTTC	CSARPDSYNEQFF
TRBD2	TRBV15	.	TRBJ2-1	TGTGCCACCAGCGGGTCCCTTGGGAGCGGGGGCTCCTACAATGAGCAGTTCTTC	CATSGSLGSGGSYNEQFF
TRBD1	TRBV6-2/TRBV6-3	.	TRBJ1-1	TGTGCCAGCAGTTATCTGACAGGGTCTGATGAAGCTTTCTTT	CASSYLTGSDEAFF
TRBD2	TRBV20-1	.	TRBJ2-1	TGCAGTGCTAGAAGGGGACTAGCGGTGCCCTACAATGAGCAGTTCTTC	CSARRGLAVPYNEQFF
.	TRBV6-5	.	TRBJ2-7	TGTGCCAGCAGCCGAAACAGGCCCCGGAGCTCCTACGAGCAGTACTTC	CASSRNRPRSSYEQYF
.	TRBV6-2/TRBV6-3	.	TRBJ2-1	TGTGCCAGCAGTACCGGGGGCGTCTTTGTCGACAATGAGCGGTTCTTC	CASSTGGVFVDNERFF
TRBD1	TRBV10-2	.	TRBJ2-1	TGCGCCCGCAGTGCTGGGACAGGGGGCCATGAGCAGTTCTTC	CARSAGTGGHEQFF
.	TRBV13	.	TRBJ2-5	TGTGCCAGCAGCTTATTGGCGGGACGGAGCGAGACCCAGTACTTC	CASSLLAGRSETQYF
.	TRBV12-3/TRBV12-4	.	TRBJ2-3	TGTGCCAGCAGTCCTAGAGTGGGGTTTACAGATACGCAGTATTTT	CASSPRVGFTDTQYF
.	TRBV6-6	.	TRBJ1-2	TGTGCCAGCAGTTCCCCAGGGGCGATCTATGGCTACACCTTC	CASSSPGAIYGYTF
.	TRBV29-1	few	TRBJ2-3	TGCAGCGTTGAAAGGTCGGACAGTACAGATACGCAGTATTTT	CSVERSDSTDTQYF
TRBD2	TRBV30	.	TRBJ2-5	TGTGCCTGGAAGGGACTAGCGGACCAAGAGACCCAGTACTTC	CAWKGLADQETQYF
TRBD2	TRBV12-3/TRBV12-4	.	TRBJ2-1	TGTGCCAGCAGCTTTCTTAGCGGGGGCCCGACTAGGGGCTCCTACAATGAGCAGTTCTTC	CASSFLSGGPTRGSYNEQFF
.	TRBV5-5	.	TRBJ2-5	TGTGCCAGCAGCCTCCCCCAGGGGAGGGAGACCCAGTACTTC	CASSLPQGRETQYF
.	TRBV6-2/TRBV6-3	.	TRBJ2-7	TGTGCCAGCAGTTACGTGGGCGGCATAGAGCAGTACTTC	CASSYVGGIEQYF
TRBD2	TRBV6-6	few	TRBJ2-1	TGTGCCACCTGGACTAGCGGGATCGGCGTCGGCAATGAGCAGTTCTTC	CATWTSGIGVGNEQFF
.	TRBV29-1	.	TRBJ2-7	TGCAGCGTCCGAAGCGGCCTACAAATCTACGAGCAGTACTTC	CSVRSGLQIYEQYF
.	TRBV2	.	TRBJ2-1	TGTGCCAGCCTACCCCTACTTGGGACACCCGGGTGGAATGAGCAGTTCTTC	CASLPLLGTPGWNEQFF
TRBD1	TRBV29-1	.	TRBJ2-2	TGCAGCGTTGAAAGGGGACAGGGTAATACCGGGGAGCTGTTTTTT	CSVERGQGNTGELFF
.	TRBV7-2	.	TRBJ2-3	TGTGCCAGCAGCTTATGGACTTCCAACACAGATACGCAGTATTTT	CASSLWTSNTDTQYF
.	TRBV2	.	TRBJ2-7	TGTGCCAGCAGTGACACACAAAACTCCTACGAGCAGTACTTC	CASSDTQNSYEQYF
.	TRBV12-3/TRBV12-4	.	TRBJ2-1	TGTGCCAGCAGTTTCCGGGTAGGCGAGCAGTTCTTC	CASSFRVGEQFF
.	TRBV12-3/TRBV12-4	.	TRBJ1-4	TGTGCCAGCAGTTTAGCGCCCGCGGGACTGCCGTATGAAAAACTGTTTTTT	CASSLAPAGLPYEKLFF
.	TRBV12-3/TRBV12-4	.	TRBJ2-3	TGTGCCAGCAGCTCCCGGGTCGATACAGATACGCAGTATTTT	CASSSRVDTDTQYF
TRBD1	TRBV7-2	.	TRBJ1-5	TGTGCCAGCAGCTCAGGGACAGGGAGAAGCAATCAGCCCCAGCATTTT	CASSSGTGRSNQPQHF
.	TRBV20-1	.	TRBJ2-7	TGCAGTGCTAGAGAGGGGGGTGGCGAGCAGTACTTC	CSAREGGGEQYF
.	TRBV6-5	few	TRBJ2-3	TGTGCCAGCAGGACCCATGGGGACCATACGCAGTATTTT	CASRTHGDHTQYF
TRBD2	TRBV2	few	TRBJ2-1	TGTGCCAGCAGTGAAGAATCTCCGGGACTAGCGGGAGTTAGGGATGAGCAGTTCTTC	CASSEESPGLAGVRDEQFF
.	TRBV12-3/TRBV12-4	.	TRBJ2-7	TGTGCCAGCAGTCCGGGGGACAGCCTGCAGTACTTC	CASSPGDSLQYF
TRBD1	TRBV6-5	.	TRBJ2-7	TGTGCCAGCCATCGGGACAGCTACGAGCAGTACTTC	CASHRDSYEQYF
.	TRBV11-2	.	TRBJ2-7	TGTGCCAGCAGCCCGAGGAGTAAGGTTTACTACGAGCAGTACTTC	CASSPRSKVYYEQYF
TRBD2	TRBV30	.	TRBJ2-3	TGTGCCTGGAGTACGGGGGGAGATGCCACAGATACGCAGTATTTT	CAWSTGGDATDTQYF
TRBD1	TRBV29-1	.	TRBJ1-2	TGCAGCGTGAGAGGACAGGGGGCAGATGGCTACACCTTC	CSVRGQGADGYTF
TRBD2	TRBV7-2	.	TRBJ2-1	TGTGCCAGCAGCCCCTGGAGGAGCGGGAGAGACAATGAGCAGTTCTTC	CASSPWRSGRDNEQFF
.	TRBV4-2	.	TRBJ1-6	TGTGCCAGCAGCCCCGAGGTGGCCAGATGGGATTCACCCCTCCACTTT	CASSPEVARWDSPLHF
.	TRBV4-1	once	TRBJ2-7	TGCGCCAGCAGCCACAACTACGAGCAGTACTTC	CASSHNYEQYF
TRBD1	TRBV5-1	.	TRBJ1-1	TGCGCCAGTAGCTTGTTCCAGGGGGGAATTTTCGCTGAAGCTTTCTTT	CASSLFQGGIFAEAFF
.	TRBV7-2	few	TRBJ1-5	TGTGCCAGCAGCCCCCGAGAGGGGTGGGGTCAGCCCCAGCATTTT	CASSPREGWGQPQHF
TRBD2	TRBV4-1	.	TRBJ2-7	TGCGCCAGCAGCCCGGGACTAGCGGGAGAATACGAGCAGTACTTC	CASSPGLAGEYEQYF
TRBD1	TRBV9	.	TRBJ2-1	TGTGCCAGCAGCGCACTCACAGGGGAGACCTACAATGAGCAGTTCTTC	CASSALTGETYNEQFF
.	TRBV29-1	.	TRBJ1-1	TGCAGCGTTGAAGATCACGGGCTTGAAGCTTTCTTT	CSVEDHGLEAFF
.	TRBV5-1	once	TRBJ2-1	TGCGCCAGCAGAACCCCAGCCTACAATGAGCAGTTCTTC	CASRTPAYNEQFF
.	TRBV5-5	few	TRBJ2-7	TGTGCCAGCAGCTTGGAGAGGAGCTCCTACGAGCAGTACTTC	CASSLERSSYEQYF
TRBD1	TRBV5-1	few	TRBJ1-2	TGCGCCAGCAGCGATGGGACAGATCACGCTAACTATGGCTACACCTTC	CASSDGTDHANYGYTF
TRBD2	TRBV10-3	.	TRBJ2-5	TGTGCCATCAGGGAGAGCTGGGGGGGAGAGACCCAGTACTTC	CAIRESWGGETQYF
.	TRBV20-1	once	TRBJ2-5	TGCAGTGCTAGAGACGAATCCTCCGGGGAGACCCAGTACTTC	CSARDESSGETQYF